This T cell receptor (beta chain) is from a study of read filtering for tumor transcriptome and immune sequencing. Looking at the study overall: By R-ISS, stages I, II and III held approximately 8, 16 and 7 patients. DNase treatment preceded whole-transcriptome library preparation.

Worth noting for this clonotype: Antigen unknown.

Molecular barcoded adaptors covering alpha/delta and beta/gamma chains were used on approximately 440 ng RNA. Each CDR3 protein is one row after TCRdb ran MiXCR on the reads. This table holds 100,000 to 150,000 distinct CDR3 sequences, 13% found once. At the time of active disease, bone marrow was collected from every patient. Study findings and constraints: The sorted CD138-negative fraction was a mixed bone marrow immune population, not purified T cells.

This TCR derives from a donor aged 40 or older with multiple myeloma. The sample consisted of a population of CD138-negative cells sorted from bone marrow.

This CDR3 reads CASSLVLAGAPLSYEQYF. The CDR3 bases are TGTGCCAGCAGCTTAGTCCTAGCGGGAGCCCCTCTCTCCTACGAGCAGTACTTC. This chain joins TRBV7-8 and TRBJ2-7, with 10 bases matching TRBD2. V shed 1 base, J shed 0 bases, and the junction held 9 bases outside the gene matches. This CDR3 has 18 residues. Per germline, CDR1 SGHVS and CDR2 FQNEAQ.